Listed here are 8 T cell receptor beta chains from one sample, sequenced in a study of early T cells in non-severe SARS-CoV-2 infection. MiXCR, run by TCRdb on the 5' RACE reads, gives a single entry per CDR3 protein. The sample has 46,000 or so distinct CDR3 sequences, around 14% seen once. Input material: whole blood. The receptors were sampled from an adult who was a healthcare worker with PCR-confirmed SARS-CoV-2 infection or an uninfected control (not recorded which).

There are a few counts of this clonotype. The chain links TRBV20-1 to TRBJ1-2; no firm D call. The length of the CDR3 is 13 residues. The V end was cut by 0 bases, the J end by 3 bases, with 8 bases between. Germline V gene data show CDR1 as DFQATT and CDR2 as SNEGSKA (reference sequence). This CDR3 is CSARDAGDYGYTF. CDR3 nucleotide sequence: TGCAGTGCTAGAGACGCAGGAGACTATGGCTACACCTTC.

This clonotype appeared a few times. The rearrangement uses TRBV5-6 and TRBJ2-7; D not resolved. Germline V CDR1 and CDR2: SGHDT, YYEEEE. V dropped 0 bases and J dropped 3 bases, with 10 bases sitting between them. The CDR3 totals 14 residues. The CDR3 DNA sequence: TGTGCCAGCAGCTTGGGGCAGTCTTTCTACGAGCAGTACTTC. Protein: CASSLGQSFYEQYF.

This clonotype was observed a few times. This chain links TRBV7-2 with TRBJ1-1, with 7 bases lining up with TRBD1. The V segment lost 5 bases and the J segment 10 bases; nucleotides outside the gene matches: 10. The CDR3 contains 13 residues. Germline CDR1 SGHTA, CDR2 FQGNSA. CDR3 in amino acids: CASSLSGGEGAFF. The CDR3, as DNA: TGTGCCAGCAGCCTATCAGGGGGAGAGGGAGCTTTCTTT. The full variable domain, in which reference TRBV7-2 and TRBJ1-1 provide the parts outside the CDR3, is GAGVSQSPSNKVTEKGKDVELRCDPISGHTALYWYRQSLGQGLEFLIYFQGNSAPDKSGLPSDRFSAERTGGSVSTLTIQRTQQEDSAVYLCASSLSGGEGAFFGQGTRLTVV.

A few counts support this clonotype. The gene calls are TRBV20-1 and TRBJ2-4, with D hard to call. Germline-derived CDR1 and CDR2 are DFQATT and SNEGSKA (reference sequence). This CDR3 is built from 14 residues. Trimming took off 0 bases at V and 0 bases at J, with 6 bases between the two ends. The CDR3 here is CSARDNTAKNIQYF. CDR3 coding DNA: TGCAGTGCTAGAGATAATACAGCCAAAAACATTCAGTACTTC.

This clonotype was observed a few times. The CDR3 DNA is TGTGCCAGCACAGGCACCGGGACACCTAAAAACATTCAGTACTTC. Translated: CASTGTGTPKNIQYF. The chain has TRBV25-1 and TRBJ2-4, with D perhaps TRBD1 (6 bases). The CDR3 runs 15 residues. V was pared by 7 bases and J by 4 bases, with 17 bases between. Germline V CDR1 and CDR2: MGHDK, SYGVNS. The whole variable domain, remainder taken from reference TRBV25-1 and TRBJ2-4, is EADIYQTPRYLVIGTGKKITLECSQTMGHDKMYWYQQDPGMELHLIHYSYGVNSTEKGDLSSESTVSRIRTEHFPLTLESARPSHTSQYLCASTGTGTPKNIQYFGAGTRLSVL.

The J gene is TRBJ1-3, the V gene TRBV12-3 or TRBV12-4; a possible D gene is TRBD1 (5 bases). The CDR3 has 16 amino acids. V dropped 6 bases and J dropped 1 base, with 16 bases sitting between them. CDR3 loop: CASRGAGLSSGNTIYF. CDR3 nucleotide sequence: TGTGCCAGCAGAGGGGCAGGGCTTAGTTCTGGAAACACCATATATTTT.

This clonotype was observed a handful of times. The CDR3 spells CAISGDFGISYEQYF. CDR3 in DNA: TGTGCCATCAGTGGGGACTTCGGGATCTCCTACGAGCAGTACTTC. The chain employs TRBV10-3 and TRBJ2-7; D is possibly TRBD2 (6 bases). Trimming stripped 4 bases from V and 0 bases from J, with 13 bases between. This CDR3 spans 15 amino acids. CDR1 is ENHRY, CDR2 SYGVKD, per germline.

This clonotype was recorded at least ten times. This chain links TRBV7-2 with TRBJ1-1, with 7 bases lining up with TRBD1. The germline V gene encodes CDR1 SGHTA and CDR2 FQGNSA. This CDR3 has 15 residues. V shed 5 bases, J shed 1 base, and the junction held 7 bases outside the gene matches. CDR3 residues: CASSPRTGGNTEAFF. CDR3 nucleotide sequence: TGTGCCAGCAGCCCACGGACAGGCGGGAACACTGAAGCTTTCTTT.